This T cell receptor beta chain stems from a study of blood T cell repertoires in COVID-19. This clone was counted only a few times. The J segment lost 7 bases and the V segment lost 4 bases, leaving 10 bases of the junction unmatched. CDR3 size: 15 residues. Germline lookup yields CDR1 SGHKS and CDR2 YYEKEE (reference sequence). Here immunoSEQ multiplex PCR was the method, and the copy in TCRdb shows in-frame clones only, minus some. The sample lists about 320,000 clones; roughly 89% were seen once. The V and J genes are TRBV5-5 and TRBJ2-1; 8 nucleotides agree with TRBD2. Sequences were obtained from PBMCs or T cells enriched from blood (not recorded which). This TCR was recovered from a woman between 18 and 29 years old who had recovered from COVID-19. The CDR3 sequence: CASSPGLVFTNEQFF. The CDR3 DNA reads TGTGCCAGCAGCCCGGGACTAGTTTTTACGAATGAGCAGTTCTTC.